Listed below are T cell receptor beta chains from one sample, sequenced in a study of T cells in Graves' hyperthyroidism and ophthalmopathy. One entry per CDR3 protein, called by TCRdb with MiXCR from the multiplex PCR reads. This sample has under 550,000 distinct CDR3 sequences, with around 13% found just once. Sequencing was performed on blood. These receptors were taken from a woman between 18 and 29 years old with Graves' hyperthyroidism. Both conserved end residues are part of each CDR3. Fields, in order: J gene, D gene, V gene, clone size, CDR3 protein, CDR3 DNA. The D gene is left open where the match is weak. Not every row has a clone size; where given, it reads once, few, many or a size class.

TRBJ2-7 | - | TRBV20-1 | many | CSARMSPPREQYF | TGCAGTGCTCGTATGTCTCCGCCGCGGGAGCAGTACTTC
TRBJ2-2 | TRBD1 | TRBV27 | many | CASSPNHHSGTENTGELFF | TGTGCCAGCAGTCCTAACCACCATTCCGGGACAGAGAACACCGGGGAGCTGTTTTTT
TRBJ2-1 | - | TRBV11-2 | many | CASSLVPAAGNYNEQFF | TGTGCCAGCAGCTTAGTGCCGGCGGCAGGGAACTACAATGAGCAGTTCTTC
TRBJ2-5 | - | TRBV5-1 | - | CASSLVGSHETQYF | TGCGCCAGCAGCTTGGTAGGATCCCATGAGACCCAGTACTTC
TRBJ2-5 | TRBD2 | TRBV11-2 | many | CASSSPKTSGEETQYF | TGTGCCAGCAGCTCCCCTAAGACTAGCGGGGAAGAGACCCAGTACTTC
TRBJ2-2 | - | TRBV3-1 | many | CASRQAGFENTGELFF | TGTGCCAGCAGGCAAGCAGGGTTCGAGAACACCGGGGAGCTGTTTTTT
TRBJ2-1 | - | TRBV28 | many | CASSPAYNEQFF | TGTGCCAGCAGCCCGGCCTACAATGAGCAGTTCTTC
TRBJ1-4 | - | TRBV7-6 | - | CAGSSGLNEKLFF | TGTGCCGGCAGCTCCGGGCTCAATGAAAAACTGTTTTTT
TRBJ1-1 | - | TRBV6-1 | few | CASSYAAGVGNTEAFF | TGTGCCAGCAGTTATGCCGCAGGGGTGGGAAACACTGAAGCTTTCTTT
TRBJ1-4 | - | TRBV20-1 | - | CSARDSRYNEKLFF | TGCAGTGCTAGAGATTCTCGATATAATGAAAAACTGTTTTTT
TRBJ1-1 | - | TRBV28 | many | CASSLQDSQFTEAFF | TGTGCCAGCAGTTTACAGGACAGCCAGTTTACTGAAGCTTTCTTT
TRBJ1-1 | - | TRBV28 | many | CASSPRAGAYTEAFF | TGTGCCAGCAGTCCTCGGGCAGGGGCGTACACTGAAGCTTTCTTT
TRBJ1-4 | - | TRBV29-1 | - | CSVGEGRYEKLFF | TGCAGCGTGGGGGAGGGAAGGTACGAAAAACTGTTTTTT
TRBJ1-1 | - | TRBV7-9 | few | CASSSQGRDTEAFF | TGTGCCAGCAGCTCACAGGGACGAGACACTGAAGCTTTCTTT
TRBJ1-2 | - | TRBV5-1 | few | CASSLERAGTNYGYTF | TGCGCCAGCAGCTTGGAACGTGCAGGGACGAACTATGGCTACACCTTC
TRBJ2-1 | - | TRBV7-9 | many | CASSLDDGYNEQFF | TGTGCCAGCAGCTTAGACGACGGTTACAATGAGCAGTTCTTC
TRBJ2-4 | - | TRBV4-1 | once | CASSQVAGVAKNIQYF | TGCGCCAGCAGCCAAGTCGCAGGGGTAGCCAAAAACATTCAGTACTTC
TRBJ1-2 | - | TRBV5-1 | many | CASSLDRAHYGYTF | TGCGCCAGCAGCTTGGACAGGGCCCACTATGGCTACACCTTC
TRBJ1-2 | - | TRBV7-3 | many | CASSRDGTSYGYTF | TGTGCCAGCAGCCGCGACGGGACAAGCTATGGCTACACCTTC
TRBJ1-4 | - | TRBV28 | - | CATSGPDNEKLFF | TGTGCCACCTCCGGGCCTGATAATGAAAAACTGTTTTTT
TRBJ2-7 | TRBD2 | TRBV4-3 | few | CASSPGTSGLSYEQYF | TGCGCCAGCAGCCCCGGGACTAGCGGGCTCTCCTACGAGCAGTACTTC
TRBJ1-5 | - | TRBV7-2 | many | CASSLAAIGAPQHF | TGTGCCAGCAGCTTAGCCGCGATAGGGGCGCCCCAGCATTTT
TRBJ2-3 | TRBD1 | TRBV9 | many | CASSVGDRGTDTQYF | TGTGCCAGCAGCGTAGGGGACAGGGGAACAGATACGCAGTATTTT
TRBJ2-2 | - | TRBV7-2 | - | CASSSRWGTGELFF | TGTGCCAGCAGTTCCCGGTGGGGGACCGGGGAGCTGTTTTTT
TRBJ2-7 | TRBD1 | TRBV28 | many | CASSPPTGTGGDEQYF | TGTGCCAGCAGTCCACCGACCGGGACAGGGGGCGACGAGCAGTACTTC
TRBJ2-7 | TRBD1 | TRBV6-1 | many | CASRRTGVWEQYF | TGTGCCAGCAGAAGGACAGGGGTGTGGGAGCAGTACTTC
TRBJ2-3 | TRBD1 | TRBV5-6 | - | CASSLLGQRTDAQYF | TGTGCCAGCAGCTTATTGGGACAGCGTACAGACGCGCAGTATTTT